This TCR beta chain emerged from a study of PD-1 blockade in mismatch repair-deficient tumors. Study as a whole: Patients had about eleven mismatch repair-deficient cancer types and were previously treated and progressing. Broader study findings: Rapid post-treatment expansion, then contraction, generally preceding radiologic response, marked tumor-resident clones.

Of note for this clone: Its target is unknown.

The CDR3 length is 14 residues. V was clipped by 5 bases and J by 3 bases, with 13 bases between them. The V gene's germline CDR1 is LNHDA and CDR2 SQIVND (reference sequence). TCRs were sequenced from three patients responding to pembrolizumab. Sequencing used immunoSEQ multiplex PCR; TCRdb keeps in-frame clones, though not all of them. Seen here are approximately 38,000 clones, 70% to 80% observed once, and the top ten hold roughly 20%. The sequence was collected from an adult with mismatch repair-deficient cancer. The specimen comprised peripheral blood, sampled 4 weeks after starting pembrolizumab. The V gene is TRBV19, the J gene TRBJ1-1; D is possibly TRBD1 (5 bases). The CDR3 DNA is TGTGCCAGTAGTCCGGACAACCCTCACACTGAAGCTTTCTTT. As protein: CASSPDNPHTEAFF.